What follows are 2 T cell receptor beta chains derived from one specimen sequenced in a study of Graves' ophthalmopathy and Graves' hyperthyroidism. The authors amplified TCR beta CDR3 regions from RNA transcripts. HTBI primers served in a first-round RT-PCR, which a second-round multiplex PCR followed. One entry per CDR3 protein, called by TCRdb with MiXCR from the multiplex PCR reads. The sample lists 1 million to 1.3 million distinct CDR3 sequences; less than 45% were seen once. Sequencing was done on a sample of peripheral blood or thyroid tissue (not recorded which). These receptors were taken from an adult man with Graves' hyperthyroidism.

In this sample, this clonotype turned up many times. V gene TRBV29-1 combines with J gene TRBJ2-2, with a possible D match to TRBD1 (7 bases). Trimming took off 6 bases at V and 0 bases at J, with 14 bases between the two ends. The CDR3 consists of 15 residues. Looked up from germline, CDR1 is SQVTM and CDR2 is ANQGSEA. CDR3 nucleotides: TGCAGCGTCGGTCGCGGGACAGCGAACACCGGGGAGCTGTTTTTT. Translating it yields CSVGRGTANTGELFF.

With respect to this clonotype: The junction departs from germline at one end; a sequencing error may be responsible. The CDR3 nucleotides are TGCGCCAGCAGCTTGGTAGACAGGGATACAGGGGAGCTGTACTTC. Protein product: CASSLVDRDTGELYF. The chain carries TRBV5-1 and TRBJ2-7; TRBD1 agrees at 7 bases. Germline CDR1 is SGHRS and CDR2 is YFSETQ. The CDR3 covers 15 residues.